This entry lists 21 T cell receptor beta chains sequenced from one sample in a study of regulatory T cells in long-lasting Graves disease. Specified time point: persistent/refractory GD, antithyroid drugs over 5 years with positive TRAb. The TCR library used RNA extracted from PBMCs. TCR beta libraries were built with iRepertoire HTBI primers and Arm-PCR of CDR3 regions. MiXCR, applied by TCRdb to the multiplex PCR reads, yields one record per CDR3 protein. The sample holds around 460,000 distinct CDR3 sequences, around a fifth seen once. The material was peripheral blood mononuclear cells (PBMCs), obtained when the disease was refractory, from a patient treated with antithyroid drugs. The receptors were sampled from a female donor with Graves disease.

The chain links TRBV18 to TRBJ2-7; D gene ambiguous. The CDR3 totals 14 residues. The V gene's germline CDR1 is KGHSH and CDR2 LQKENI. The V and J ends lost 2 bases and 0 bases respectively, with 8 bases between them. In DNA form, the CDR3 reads TGTGCCAGCTCACCATCGACCGGCTCCTACGAGCAGTACTTC. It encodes CASSPSTGSYEQYF.

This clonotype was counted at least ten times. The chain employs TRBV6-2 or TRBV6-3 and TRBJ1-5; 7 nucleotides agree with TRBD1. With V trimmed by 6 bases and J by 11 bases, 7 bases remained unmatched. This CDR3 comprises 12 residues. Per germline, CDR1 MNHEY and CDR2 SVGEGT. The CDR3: CASSRRQGAQHF. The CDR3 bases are TGTGCCAGCAGCCGAAGACAGGGAGCCCAGCATTTT.

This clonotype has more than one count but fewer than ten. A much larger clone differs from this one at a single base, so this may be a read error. CDR3 loop: CASSPTGGHETQYF. DNA for the CDR3: TGTGCCAGCAGTCCGACAGGGGGCCATGAGACCCAGTACTTC. The genes are TRBV28 and TRBJ2-5, with 10 positions matching TRBD1. V dropped 5 bases and J dropped 5; count of bases not matched to a gene: 5. CDR1 is MDHEN and CDR2 is SYDVKM in the germline V gene. The CDR3 consists of 14 residues.

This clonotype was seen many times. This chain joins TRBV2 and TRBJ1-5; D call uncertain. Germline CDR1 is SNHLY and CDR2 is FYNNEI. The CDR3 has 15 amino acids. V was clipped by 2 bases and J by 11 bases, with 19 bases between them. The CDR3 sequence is CASSERILGRETQHF. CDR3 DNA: TGTGCCAGCAGTGAAAGGATACTGGGGAGAGAAACCCAGCATTTT.

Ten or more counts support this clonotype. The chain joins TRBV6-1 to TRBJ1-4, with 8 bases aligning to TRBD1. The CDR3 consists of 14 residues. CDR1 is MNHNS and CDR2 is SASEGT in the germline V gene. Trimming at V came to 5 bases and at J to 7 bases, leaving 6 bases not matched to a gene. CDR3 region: CASSPGGSIEKLFF. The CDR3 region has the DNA TGTGCCAGCAGTCCAGGGGGCTCAATTGAAAAACTGTTTTTT.

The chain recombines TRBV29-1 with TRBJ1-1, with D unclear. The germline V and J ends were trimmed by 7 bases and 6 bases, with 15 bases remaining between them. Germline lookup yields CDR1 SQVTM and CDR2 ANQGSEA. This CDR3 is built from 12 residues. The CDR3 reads CSAPVTGSEAFF. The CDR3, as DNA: TGCAGCGCTCCCGTCACCGGCTCTGAAGCTTTCTTT.

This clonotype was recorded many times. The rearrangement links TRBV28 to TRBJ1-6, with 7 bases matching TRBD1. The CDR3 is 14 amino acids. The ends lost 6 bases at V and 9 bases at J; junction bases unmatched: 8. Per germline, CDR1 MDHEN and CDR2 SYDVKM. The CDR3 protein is CASSQGVKSSPLHF. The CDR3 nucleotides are TGTGCCAGCAGCCAGGGGGTGAAATCTTCACCCCTCCACTTT.

Here the CDR3 reads CASSVPYEQYF. As DNA, the CDR3 is TGTGCCAGCAGCGTGCCCTACGAGCAGTACTTC. The gene calls are TRBV5-5 and TRBJ2-7; no firm D call. Trimming stripped 4 bases from V and 2 bases from J, with 4 bases between. Germline-derived CDR1 and CDR2 are SGHKS and YYEKEE (reference sequence). The CDR3 has 11 amino acids.

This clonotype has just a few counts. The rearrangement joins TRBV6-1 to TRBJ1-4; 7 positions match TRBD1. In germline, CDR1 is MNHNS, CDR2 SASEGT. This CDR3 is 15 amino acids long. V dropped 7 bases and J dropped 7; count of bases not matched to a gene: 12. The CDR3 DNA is TGTGCCAGCATTCCAGTCAGGGGGGGAAGTGAAAAACTGTTTTTT. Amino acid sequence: CASIPVRGGSEKLFF.

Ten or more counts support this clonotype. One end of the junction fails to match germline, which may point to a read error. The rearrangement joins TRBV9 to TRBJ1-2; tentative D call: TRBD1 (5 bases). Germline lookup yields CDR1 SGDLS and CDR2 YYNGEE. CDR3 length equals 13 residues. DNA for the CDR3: TGCGCCAGCAGCCAAGGGACCAACTATGGCTACACCTTC. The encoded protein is CASSQGTNYGYTF.

The CDR3 DNA follows: TGTGCCACCAGCAGAGGTTCTAGCGGCTCTGGGGCCAACGTCCTGACTTTC. It is translated as CATSRGSSGSGANVLTF. The chain joins TRBV15 to TRBJ2-6; 7 bases match TRBD2. The CDR3 contains 17 residues. V gave up 1 base and J gave up 0 bases; unmatched junction bases: 3. Looked up from germline, CDR1 is LNHNV and CDR2 is YYDKDF (reference sequence).

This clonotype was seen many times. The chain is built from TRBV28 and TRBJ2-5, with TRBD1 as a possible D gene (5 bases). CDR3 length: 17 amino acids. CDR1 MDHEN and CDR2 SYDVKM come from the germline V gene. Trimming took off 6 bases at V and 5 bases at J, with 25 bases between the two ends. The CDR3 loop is CASSPPFLGREDETQYF. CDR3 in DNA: TGTGCCAGCAGCCCTCCTTTCTTAGGCAGGGAAGATGAGACCCAGTACTTC.

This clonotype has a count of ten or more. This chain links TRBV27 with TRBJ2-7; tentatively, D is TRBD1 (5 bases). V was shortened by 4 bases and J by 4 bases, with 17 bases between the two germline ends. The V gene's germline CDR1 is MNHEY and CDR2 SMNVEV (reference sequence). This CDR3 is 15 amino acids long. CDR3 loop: CASSYLGPLVYEQYF. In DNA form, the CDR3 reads TGTGCCAGCAGTTATCTGGGGCCGTTGGTATACGAGCAGTACTTC.

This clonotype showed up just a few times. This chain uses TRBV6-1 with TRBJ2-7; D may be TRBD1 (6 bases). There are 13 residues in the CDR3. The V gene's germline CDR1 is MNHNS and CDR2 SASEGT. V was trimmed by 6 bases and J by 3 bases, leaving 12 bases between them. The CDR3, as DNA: TGTGCCAGCAGCCCAGGGGACCTCTACGAGCAGTACTTC. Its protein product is CASSPGDLYEQYF.

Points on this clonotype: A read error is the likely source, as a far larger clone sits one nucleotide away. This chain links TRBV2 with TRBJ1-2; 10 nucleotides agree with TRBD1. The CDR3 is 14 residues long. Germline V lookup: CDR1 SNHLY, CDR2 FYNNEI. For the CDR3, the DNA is TGTGCCAGCAGCGCTGGGACAGGGGCAGGGGGCTACATCTTC. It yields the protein CASSAGTGAGGYIF.

In nucleotides, the CDR3 is TGTGCCAGCAGCAAACGGCAGGGGGCGGCCGGGGAGCTGTTTTTT. It is translated as CASSKRQGAAGELFF. This chain connects TRBV7-9 to TRBJ2-2, with 8 positions matching TRBD1. V lost 5 bases, J lost 6 bases, and 8 bases stayed unmatched. Germline CDR1 and CDR2: SEHNR and FQNEAQ (reference sequence). There are 15 residues in the CDR3.

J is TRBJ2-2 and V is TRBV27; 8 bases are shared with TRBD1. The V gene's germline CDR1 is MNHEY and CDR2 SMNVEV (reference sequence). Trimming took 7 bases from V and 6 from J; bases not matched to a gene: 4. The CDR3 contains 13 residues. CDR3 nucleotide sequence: TGTGCCAGCACTTGGACAGGGCCCGGGGAGCTGTTTTTT. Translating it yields CASTWTGPGELFF.

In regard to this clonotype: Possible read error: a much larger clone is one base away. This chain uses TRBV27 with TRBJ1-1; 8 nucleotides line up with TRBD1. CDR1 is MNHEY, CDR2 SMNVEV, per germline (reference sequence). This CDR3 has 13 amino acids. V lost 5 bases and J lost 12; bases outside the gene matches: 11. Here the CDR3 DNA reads TGTGCCAGCAGTCACTCCGGGACAGGTTCGACTTTCTTT. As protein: CASSHSGTGSTFF.

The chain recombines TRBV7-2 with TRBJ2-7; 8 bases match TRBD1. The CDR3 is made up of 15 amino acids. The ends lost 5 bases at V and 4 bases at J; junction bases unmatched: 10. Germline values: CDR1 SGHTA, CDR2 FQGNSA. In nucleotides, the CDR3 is TGTGCCAGCAGCAGAGGACAGGGAGGAGATTACGAGCAGTACTTC. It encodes CASSRGQGGDYEQYF.

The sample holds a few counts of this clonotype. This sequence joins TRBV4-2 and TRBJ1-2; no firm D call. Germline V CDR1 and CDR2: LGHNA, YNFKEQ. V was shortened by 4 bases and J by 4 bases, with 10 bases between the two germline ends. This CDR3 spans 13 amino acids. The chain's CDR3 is CASSLNKGYGYTF. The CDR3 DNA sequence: TGTGCCAGCAGCCTAAACAAGGGCTATGGCTACACCTTC.

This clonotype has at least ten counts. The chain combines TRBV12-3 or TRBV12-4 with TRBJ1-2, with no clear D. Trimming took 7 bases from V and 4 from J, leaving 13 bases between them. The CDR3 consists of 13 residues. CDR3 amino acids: CASTLHTVYGYTF. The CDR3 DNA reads TGTGCCAGCACCCTGCATACAGTCTATGGCTACACCTTC.